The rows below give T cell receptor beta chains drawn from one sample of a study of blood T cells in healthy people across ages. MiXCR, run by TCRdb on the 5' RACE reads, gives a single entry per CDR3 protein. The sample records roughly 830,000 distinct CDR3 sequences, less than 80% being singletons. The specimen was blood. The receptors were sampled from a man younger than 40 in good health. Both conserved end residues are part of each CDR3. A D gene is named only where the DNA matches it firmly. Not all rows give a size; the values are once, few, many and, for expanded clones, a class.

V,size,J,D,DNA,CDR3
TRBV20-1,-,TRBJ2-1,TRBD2,TGCAGTGCTACATCCCAGCGGGGGGGCTACAATGAGCAGTTCTTC,CSATSQRGGYNEQFF
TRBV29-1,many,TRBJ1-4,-,TGCAGCGTTGATACCGGGTCTGAAAAACTGTTTTTT,CSVDTGSEKLFF
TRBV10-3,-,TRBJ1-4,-,TGTGCCATCAGTCCCGACCCCCGTGAAAAACTGTTTTTT,CAISPDPREKLFF
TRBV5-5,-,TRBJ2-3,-,TGTGCCAGCAGCTTTTCCTCAGGGACAGATACGCAGTATTTT,CASSFSSGTDTQYF
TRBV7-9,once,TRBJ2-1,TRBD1,TGTGCCAGCAGCCCAAGGGGACAGCCCCACAATGAGCAGTTCTTC,CASSPRGQPHNEQFF
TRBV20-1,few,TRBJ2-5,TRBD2,TGCAGTGCGGTTAGCGGGGGGCTACAAGAGACCCAGTACTTC,CSAVSGGLQETQYF
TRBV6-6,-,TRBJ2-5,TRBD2,TGTGCCAGCAGTCGAGTCCTAGCGGGGGGGGAAGAGACCCAGTACTTC,CASSRVLAGGEETQYF
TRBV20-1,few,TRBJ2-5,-,TGCAGTGCTAGTTATAGGGTGGAGACCCAGTACTTC,CSASYRVETQYF
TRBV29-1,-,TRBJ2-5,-,TGCAGCGTTGAGAACACAGGCGTCGTGGAGACCCAGTACTTC,CSVENTGVVETQYF
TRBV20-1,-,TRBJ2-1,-,TGCAGTGCTCCCCCCACCTACAATGAGCAGTTCTTC,CSAPPTYNEQFF
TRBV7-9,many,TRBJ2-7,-,TGTGCCAGCAGCCCACGGAGCTCCTACGAGCAGTACTTC,CASSPRSSYEQYF
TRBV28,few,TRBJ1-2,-,TGTGCCAGCAGGTCCGGACAGTGGGGGGGCTATGGCTACACCTTC,CASRSGQWGGYGYTF
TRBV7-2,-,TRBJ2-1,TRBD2,TGTGCCAGCAGCTTAAAGGGGTTAGCGGGGGAGGAGCAGTTCTTC,CASSLKGLAGEEQFF
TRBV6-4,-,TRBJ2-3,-,TGTGCCAGCAGCGCTGACCGAGGACCCACAGATGCGCAGTATTTT,CASSADRGPTDAQYF
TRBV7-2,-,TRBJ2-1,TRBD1,TGTGCCAGCAGGGATACCGGGACAGCCAATGAGCAGTTCTTC,CASRDTGTANEQFF
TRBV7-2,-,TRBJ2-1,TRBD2,TGTGCCAGCAGCACCGGGAGGCTAAACTACAATGAGCAGTTCTTC,CASSTGRLNYNEQFF
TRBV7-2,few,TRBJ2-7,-,TGTGCCAGCAGCTCCAACTTGACCTACGAGCAGTACTTC,CASSSNLTYEQYF
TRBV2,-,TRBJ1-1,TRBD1,TGTGCCAGCAAGGGTGACAGGGTGAGGAACACTGAAGCTTTCTTT,CASKGDRVRNTEAFF
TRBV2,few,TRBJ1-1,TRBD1,TGTGCCAGCACACGATACAAAGAGGACAGGCTCACTGAAGCTTTCTTT,CASTRYKEDRLTEAFF
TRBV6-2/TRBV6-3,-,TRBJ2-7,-,TGTGCCAGCAGGGAGATCGGACGGGGGACCTACGAGCAGTACTTC,CASREIGRGTYEQYF
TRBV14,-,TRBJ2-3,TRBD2,TGTGCCAGCAGCCAATGGACTAGCGGGCCCAATACGCAGTATTTT,CASSQWTSGPNTQYF
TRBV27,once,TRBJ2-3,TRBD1,TGTGCCAGCAGTCCCCCGGGACAGGGGCCGTCGTATTTT,CASSPPGQGPSYF
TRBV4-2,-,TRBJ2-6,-,TGTGCCAGCAGCCAAGATGGGTCAGGGAACAGAGGTGGGGCCAACGTCCTGACTTTC,CASSQDGSGNRGGANVLTF
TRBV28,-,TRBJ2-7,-,TGTGCCAGCAGTTTAAATGGGGGGCTCGAGCAGTACTTC,CASSLNGGLEQYF
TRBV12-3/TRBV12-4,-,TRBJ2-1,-,TGTGCCAGCAGCCCAGGGTTAGGGGCACATAATGAGCAGTTCTTC,CASSPGLGAHNEQFF
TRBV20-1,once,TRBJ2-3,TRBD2,TGCAGTGCTAGAGTCGAATTAGCGGGCCTACAAGGGACAGATACGCAGTATTTT,CSARVELAGLQGTDTQYF
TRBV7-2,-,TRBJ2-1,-,TGTGCCAGCAGCTTAGTATGGCCAACCGACGAGCAGTTCTTC,CASSLVWPTDEQFF
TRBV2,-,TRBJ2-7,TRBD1,TGTGCCAGCAGGGGACAGGGCCTCTCCTACGAGCAGTACTTC,CASRGQGLSYEQYF
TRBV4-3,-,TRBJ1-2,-,TGCGCCAGCAGCCAGAATCTCCGGGGCAGCTCTAACTATGGCTACACCTTC,CASSQNLRGSSNYGYTF
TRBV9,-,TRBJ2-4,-,TGTGCCAGCAGCGGGGCCCAGGGTGGGAACATTCAGTACTTC,CASSGAQGGNIQYF
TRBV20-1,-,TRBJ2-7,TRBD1,TGCAGTGCTGGCCCCGGGACAGTATACGAGCAGTACTTC,CSAGPGTVYEQYF
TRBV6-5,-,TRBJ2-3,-,TGTGCCAGCAGTCAGGGACTCCACCCGGATACGCAGTATTTT,CASSQGLHPDTQYF
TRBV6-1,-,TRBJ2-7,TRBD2,TGTGCCAGCAGGAGAGCGGGAGGGCCTTCTTCCTACGAGCAGTACTTC,CASRRAGGPSSYEQYF
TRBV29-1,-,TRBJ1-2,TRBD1,TGCAGCGTGATGGACAGGGCCAACTATGGCTACACCTTC,CSVMDRANYGYTF
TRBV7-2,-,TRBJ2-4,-,TGTGCCAGCAGCTCCCCACGGGGCATAGCCAAAAACATTCAGTACTTC,CASSSPRGIAKNIQYF
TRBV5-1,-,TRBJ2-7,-,TGCGCCAGTAGTGGGGGGAGGTCCTACAATGAGCAGTACTTC,CASSGGRSYNEQYF
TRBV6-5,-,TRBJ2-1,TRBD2,TGTGCCAGCAGTTACGGACTAGCAAATGAGCAGTTCTTC,CASSYGLANEQFF
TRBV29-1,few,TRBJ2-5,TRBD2,TGCAGCGCACAGGGTATAGCGGGGGGGCTTGAGACCCAGTACTTC,CSAQGIAGGLETQYF
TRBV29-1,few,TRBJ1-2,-,TGCAGCGTTGAAGATCGAACCAGGTCGCCTAACTATGGCTACACCTTC,CSVEDRTRSPNYGYTF
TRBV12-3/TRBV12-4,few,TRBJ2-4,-,TGTGCCAGCAGTTTTAACGACCGCCATAACATTCAGTACTTC,CASSFNDRHNIQYF
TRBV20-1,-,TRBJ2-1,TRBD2,TGCAGCGGCGGCGGGGGGACCTTCAATGAGCAGTTCTTC,CSGGGGTFNEQFF
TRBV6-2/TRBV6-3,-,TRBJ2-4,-,TGTGCCAGTAGTTACGGGCAAAACATTCAGTACTTC,CASSYGQNIQYF
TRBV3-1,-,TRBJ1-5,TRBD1,TGTGCCAGCAGCCAAGTAACAGGGGGCCAGCCCCAGCATTTT,CASSQVTGGQPQHF
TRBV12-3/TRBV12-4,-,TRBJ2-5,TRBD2,TGTGCCAGCAGTTTAGGGCGGGGGGGCTTCAATGAGCAGTACTTC,CASSLGRGGFNEQYF
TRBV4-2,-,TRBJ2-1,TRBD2,TGTGCCAGCAGCCAACGCGGGGGGCCCTCCTACAATGAGCAGTTCTTC,CASSQRGGPSYNEQFF
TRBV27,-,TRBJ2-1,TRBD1,TGTGCCAGCAGTCCTGGACAGGGTTGGGAGCAGTTCTTC,CASSPGQGWEQFF
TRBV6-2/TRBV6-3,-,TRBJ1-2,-,TGTGCCAGCAGTTACTTTTCCCCCGGAGACCTCTATGGCTACACCTTC,CASSYFSPGDLYGYTF
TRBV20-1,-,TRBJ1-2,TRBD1,TGCAGTGCTAGGATACAGGGGGCCTATGGCTACACCTTC,CSARIQGAYGYTF
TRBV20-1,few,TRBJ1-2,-,TGCAGTGCTACTGCTAGGCACAGGGTTATCTATGGCTACACCTTC,CSATARHRVIYGYTF
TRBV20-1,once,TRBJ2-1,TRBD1,TGCAGTGCCCCTGCGGGCAGGGGGCTTCAAGAGACCCAGTTCTTC,CSAPAGRGLQETQFF
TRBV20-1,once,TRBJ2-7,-,TGCAGTGCTAGACTCGGGGGAAGCTCCTACGAGCAGTACTTC,CSARLGGSSYEQYF
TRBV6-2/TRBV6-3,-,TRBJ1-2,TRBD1,TGTGCCAGCAGCCGGGACAGGGTCCGTAATGAGCATGGCTACACCTTC,CASSRDRVRNEHGYTF
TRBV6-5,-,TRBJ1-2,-,TGTGCCAGCAGTGCCACCCTTACAGGGAACTATGGCTACACCTTC,CASSATLTGNYGYTF
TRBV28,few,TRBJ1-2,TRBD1,TGTGCCAGCAAAGGTCCAGGGGGCCATGGCTACACCTTC,CASKGPGGHGYTF
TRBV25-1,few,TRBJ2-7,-,TGTGCCAGCAGTGACAGGGATGCGGGCGAGCAGTACTTC,CASSDRDAGEQYF